This T cell receptor beta chain appears in the sequencing data of a study of cytomegalovirus exposure and HLA in healthy donors. Study information: Drawn from HLA-typed donors, approximately 85 million unique TCRs were held in an early data release.

PCR primers comprised 60 Vbeta and 13 Jbeta primers. Profiling relied on immunoSEQ multiplex PCR, and the TCRdb table lists in-frame clones only, not all of them. The sample includes around 53,000 clones, about three quarters of them seen just once. Worth noting for this clone: The antigen is not known.

Study outcomes and limitations: Common viral pathogens seemed, in a later analysis, to connect with several of the most significant clusters. Later work showed greater clonal expansion in HLA-associated TCR beta chains than in equally common others.

This clonotype originated in a man in his late teens or twenties in good health and CMV-seronegative. The source material was PBMCs.

The CDR3: CAISESENPHYEQYF. As DNA, the CDR3 is TGTGCCATCAGTGAGTCGGAGAACCCCCACTACGAGCAGTACTTC. V is TRBV10-3 and J is TRBJ2-7; D uncertain. Germline CDR1 ENHRY, CDR2 SYGVKD. CDR3 size: 15 residues. V was clipped by 0 bases and J by 3 bases, with 12 bases between them.